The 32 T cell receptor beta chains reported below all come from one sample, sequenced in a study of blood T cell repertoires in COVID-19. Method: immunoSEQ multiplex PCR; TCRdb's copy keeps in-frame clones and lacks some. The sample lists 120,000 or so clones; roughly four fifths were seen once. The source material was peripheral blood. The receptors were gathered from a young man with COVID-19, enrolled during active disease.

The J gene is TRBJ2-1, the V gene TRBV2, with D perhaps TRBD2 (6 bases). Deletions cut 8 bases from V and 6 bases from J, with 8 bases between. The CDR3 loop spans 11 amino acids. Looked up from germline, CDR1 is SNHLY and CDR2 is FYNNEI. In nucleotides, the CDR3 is TGTGCCAGCGGGCGGGGCAATGAGCAGTTCTTC. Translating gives CASGRGNEQFF.

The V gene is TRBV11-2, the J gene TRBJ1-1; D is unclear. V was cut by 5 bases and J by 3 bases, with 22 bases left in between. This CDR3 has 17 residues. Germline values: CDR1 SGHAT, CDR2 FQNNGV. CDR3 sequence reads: CASSTPWVRALYTEAFF. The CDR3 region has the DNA TGTGCCAGCAGCACCCCTTGGGTGAGGGCCTTGTACACTGAAGCTTTCTTT.

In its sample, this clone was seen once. CDR3 DNA: TGCGCCAGCAGCCAAGGGCGGGGGGGGATGAATGAGCAGTTCTTC. This codes for CASSQGRGGMNEQFF. The rearrangement uses TRBV4-3 and TRBJ2-1; 9 bases fit TRBD2. CDR1 LGHNA and CDR2 YSLEER come from the germline V gene. With 1 base clipped from V and 7 bases from J, the junction kept 5 bases outside the gene matches. The CDR3 is made up of 15 amino acids.

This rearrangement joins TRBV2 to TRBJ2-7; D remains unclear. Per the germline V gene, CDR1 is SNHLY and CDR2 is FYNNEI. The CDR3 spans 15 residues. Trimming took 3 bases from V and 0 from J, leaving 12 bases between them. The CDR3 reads CASSDLGRSSYEQYF. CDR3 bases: TGTGCCAGCAGTGATCTTGGCAGAAGCTCCTACGAGCAGTACTTC.

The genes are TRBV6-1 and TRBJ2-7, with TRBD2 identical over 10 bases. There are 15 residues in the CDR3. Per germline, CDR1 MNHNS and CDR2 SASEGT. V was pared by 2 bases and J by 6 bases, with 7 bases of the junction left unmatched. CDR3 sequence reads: CASSEMSGRAGEQYF. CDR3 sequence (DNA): TGTGCCAGCAGTGAAATGAGCGGGAGGGCCGGCGAGCAGTACTTC.

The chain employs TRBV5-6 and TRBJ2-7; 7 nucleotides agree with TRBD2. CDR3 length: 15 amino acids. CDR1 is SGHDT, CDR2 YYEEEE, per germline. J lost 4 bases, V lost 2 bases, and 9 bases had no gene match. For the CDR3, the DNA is TGTGCCAGCAGCTTTCTCTTACTAGCGTCTTACGAGCAGTACTTC. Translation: CASSFLLLASYEQYF.

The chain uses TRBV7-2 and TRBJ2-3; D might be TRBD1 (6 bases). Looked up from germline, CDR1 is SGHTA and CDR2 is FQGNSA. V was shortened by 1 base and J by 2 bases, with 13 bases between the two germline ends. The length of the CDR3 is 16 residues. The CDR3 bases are TGTGCCAGCAGCTTAGGTCTCCGGACAGTCACAGATACGCAGTATTTT. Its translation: CASSLGLRTVTDTQYF.

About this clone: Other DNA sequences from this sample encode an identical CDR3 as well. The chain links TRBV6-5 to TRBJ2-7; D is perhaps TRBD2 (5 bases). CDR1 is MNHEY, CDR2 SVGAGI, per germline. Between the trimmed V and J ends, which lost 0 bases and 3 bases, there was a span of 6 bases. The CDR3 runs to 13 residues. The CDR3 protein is CASSYSRGYEQYF. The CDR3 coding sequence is TGTGCCAGCAGTTACTCTCGGGGCTACGAGCAGTACTTC.

The CDR3 protein is CASSGTGIGGETQYF. CDR3 bases: TGTGCCAGCAGCGGTACAGGGATTGGGGGAGAGACCCAGTACTTC. The rearrangement joins TRBV5-6 to TRBJ2-5, with D tentatively TRBD1 (6 bases). Germline V lookup: CDR1 SGHDT, CDR2 YYEEEE. The CDR3 loop spans 15 amino acids. The germline V and J ends were trimmed by 4 bases and 4 bases, with 17 bases remaining between them.

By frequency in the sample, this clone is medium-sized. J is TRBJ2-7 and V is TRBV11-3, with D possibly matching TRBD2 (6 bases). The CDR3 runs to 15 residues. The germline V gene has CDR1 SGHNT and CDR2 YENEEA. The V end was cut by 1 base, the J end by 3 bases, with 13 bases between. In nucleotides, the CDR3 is TGTGCCAGCAGCTTAGGAATGGGCGGGGTCTACGAGCAGTACTTC. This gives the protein CASSLGMGGVYEQYF.

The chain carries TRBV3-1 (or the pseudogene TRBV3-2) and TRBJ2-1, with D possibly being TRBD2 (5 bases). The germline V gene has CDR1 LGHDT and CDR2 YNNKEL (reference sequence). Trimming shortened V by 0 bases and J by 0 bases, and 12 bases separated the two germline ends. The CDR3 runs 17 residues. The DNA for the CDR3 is TGTGCCAGCAGCCAAGAGGGCGTTGGGAGCTCCTACAATGAGCAGTTCTTC. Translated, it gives CASSQEGVGSSYNEQFF.

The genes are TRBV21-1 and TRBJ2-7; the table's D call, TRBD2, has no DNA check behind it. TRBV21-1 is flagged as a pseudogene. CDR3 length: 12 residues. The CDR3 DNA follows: TGTGCCTGCTTTAGATTCGCCTACGAGCAGTACTTC. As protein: CACFRFAYEQYF.

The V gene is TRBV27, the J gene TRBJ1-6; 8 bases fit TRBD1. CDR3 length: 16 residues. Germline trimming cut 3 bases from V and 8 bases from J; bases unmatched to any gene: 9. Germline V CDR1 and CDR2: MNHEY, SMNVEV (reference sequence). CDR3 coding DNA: TGTGCCAGCAGTTTCCAGGGGGCGAGACATTATTCACCCCTCCACTTT. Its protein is CASSFQGARHYSPLHF.

CDR3 region: CASSRKTGGWSEAFF. The CDR3 DNA sequence: TGTGCCAGCAGTAGAAAAACAGGGGGCTGGTCTGAAGCTTTCTTT. The chain combines TRBV27 with TRBJ1-1; 9 bases are shared with TRBD1. V lost 5 bases and J lost 6; bases outside the gene matches: 10. Germline V gene lookup returns CDR1 MNHEY and CDR2 SMNVEV (reference sequence). CDR3 size: 15 residues.

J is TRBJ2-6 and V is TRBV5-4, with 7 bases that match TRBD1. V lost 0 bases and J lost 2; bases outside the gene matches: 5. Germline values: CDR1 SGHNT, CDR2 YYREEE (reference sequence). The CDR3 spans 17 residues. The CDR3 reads CASSLGTGVTGANVLTF. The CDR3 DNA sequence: TGTGCCAGCAGCTTGGGGACAGGAGTAACTGGGGCCAACGTCCTGACTTTC. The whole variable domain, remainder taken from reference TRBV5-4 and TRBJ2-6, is ETGVTQSPTHLIKTRGQQVTLRCSSQSGHNTVSWYQQALGQGPQFIFQYYREEENGRGNFPPRFSGLQFPNYSSELNVNALELDDSALYLCASSLGTGVTGANVLTFGAGSRLTVL.

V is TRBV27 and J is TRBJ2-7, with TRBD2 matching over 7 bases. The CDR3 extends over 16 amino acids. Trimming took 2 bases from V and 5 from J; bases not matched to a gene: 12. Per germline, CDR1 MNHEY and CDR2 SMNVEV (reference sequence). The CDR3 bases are TGTGCCAGCAGTTTAAAGCCCCCAGGACTAGTCAACGAGCAGTACTTC. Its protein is CASSLKPPGLVNEQYF.

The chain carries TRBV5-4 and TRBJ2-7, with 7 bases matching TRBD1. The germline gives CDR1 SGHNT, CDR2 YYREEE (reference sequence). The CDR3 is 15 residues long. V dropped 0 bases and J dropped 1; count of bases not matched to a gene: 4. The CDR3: CASSLGQGSSYEQYF. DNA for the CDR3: TGTGCCAGCAGCTTGGGACAGGGATCTTCCTACGAGCAGTACTTC.

The CDR3 sequence is CASRLRLDYHNEQFF. The CDR3 DNA is TGTGCCAGCAGGCTTAGACTAGACTACCACAATGAGCAGTTCTTC. The chain employs TRBV7-6 and TRBJ2-1; D is possibly TRBD2 (6 bases). The germline V and J ends were trimmed by 6 bases and 5 bases, with 17 bases remaining between them. This CDR3 is 15 amino acids long. Germline V CDR1 and CDR2: SGHVS, FNYEAQ.

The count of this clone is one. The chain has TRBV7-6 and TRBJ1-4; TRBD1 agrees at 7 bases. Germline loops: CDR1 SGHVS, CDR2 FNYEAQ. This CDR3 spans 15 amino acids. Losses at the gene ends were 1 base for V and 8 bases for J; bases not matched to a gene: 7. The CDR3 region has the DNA TGTGCCAGCAGCTTAGGCGTCAGGGGGGAGGAAAAACTGTTTTTT. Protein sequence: CASSLGVRGEEKLFF. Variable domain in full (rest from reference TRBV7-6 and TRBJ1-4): GAGVSQSPRYKVTKRGQDVALRCDPISGHVSLYWYRQALGQGPEFLTYFNYEAQQDKSGLPNDRFSAERPEGSISTLTIQRTEQRDSAMYRCASSLGVRGEEKLFFGSGTQLSVL.

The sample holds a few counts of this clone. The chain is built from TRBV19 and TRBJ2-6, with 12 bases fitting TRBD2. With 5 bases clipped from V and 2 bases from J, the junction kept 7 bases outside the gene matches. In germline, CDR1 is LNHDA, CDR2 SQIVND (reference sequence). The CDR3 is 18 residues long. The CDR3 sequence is CASSVTSGRSAGANVLTF. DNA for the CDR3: TGTGCCAGTAGTGTTACTAGCGGGAGGTCTGCTGGGGCCAACGTCCTGACTTTC.

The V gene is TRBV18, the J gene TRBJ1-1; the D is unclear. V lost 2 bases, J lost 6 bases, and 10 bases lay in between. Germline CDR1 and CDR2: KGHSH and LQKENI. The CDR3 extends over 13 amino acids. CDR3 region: CASSPTTRAEAFF. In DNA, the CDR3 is TGTGCCAGCTCACCAACTACGAGGGCTGAAGCTTTCTTT. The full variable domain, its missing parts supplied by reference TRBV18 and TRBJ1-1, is NAGVMQNPRHLVRRRGQEARLRCSPMKGHSHVYWYRQLPEEGLKFMVYLQKENIIDESGMPKERFSAEFPKEGPSILRIQQVVRGDSAAYFCASSPTTRAEAFFGQGTRLTVV.

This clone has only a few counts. CDR3 in amino acids: CASSSDGMNTEAFF. In nucleotides, the CDR3 is TGCGCCAGCAGCTCTGACGGGATGAACACTGAAGCTTTCTTT. The V and J genes are TRBV5-1 and TRBJ1-1, with D unclear. V was clipped by 3 bases and J by 0 bases, with 9 bases between them. Looked up from germline, CDR1 is SGHRS and CDR2 is YFSETQ. This CDR3 has 14 amino acids.

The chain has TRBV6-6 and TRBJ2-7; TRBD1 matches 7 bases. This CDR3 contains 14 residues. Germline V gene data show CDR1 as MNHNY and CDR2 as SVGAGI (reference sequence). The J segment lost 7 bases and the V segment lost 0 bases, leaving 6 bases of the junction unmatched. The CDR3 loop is CASSYSGQVGEQYF. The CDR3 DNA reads TGTGCCAGCAGTTACTCCGGACAGGTGGGGGAGCAGTACTTC.

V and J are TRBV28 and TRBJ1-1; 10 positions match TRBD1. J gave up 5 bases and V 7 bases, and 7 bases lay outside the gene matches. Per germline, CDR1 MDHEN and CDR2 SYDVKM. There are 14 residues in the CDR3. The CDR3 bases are TGTGCCAGCAACCGAGACAGGGGGCCAACTGAAGCTTTCTTT. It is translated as CASNRDRGPTEAFF. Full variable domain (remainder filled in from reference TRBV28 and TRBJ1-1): DVKVTQSSRYLVKRTGEKVFLECVQDMDHENMFWYRQDPGLGLRLIYFSYDVKMKEKGDIPEGYSVSREKKERFSLILESASTNQTSMYLCASNRDRGPTEAFFGQGTRLTVV.

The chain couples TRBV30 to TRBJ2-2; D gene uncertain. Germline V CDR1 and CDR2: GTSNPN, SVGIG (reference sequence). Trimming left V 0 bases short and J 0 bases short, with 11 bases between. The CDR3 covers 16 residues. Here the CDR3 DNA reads TGTGCCTGGAGTGTACGAAAGTCGGCGAACACCGGGGAGCTGTTTTTT. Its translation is CAWSVRKSANTGELFF.

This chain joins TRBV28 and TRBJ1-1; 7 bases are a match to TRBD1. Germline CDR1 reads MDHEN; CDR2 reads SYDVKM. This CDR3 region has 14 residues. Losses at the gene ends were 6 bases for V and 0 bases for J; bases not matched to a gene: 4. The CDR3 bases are TGTGCCAGCAGGCCGGGACAGCTGAACACTGAAGCTTTCTTT. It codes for CASRPGQLNTEAFF.

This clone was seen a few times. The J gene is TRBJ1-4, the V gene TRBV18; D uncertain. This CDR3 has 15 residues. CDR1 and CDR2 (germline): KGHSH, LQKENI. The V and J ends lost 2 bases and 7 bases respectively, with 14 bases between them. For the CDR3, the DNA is TGTGCCAGCTCACCATTACAGTCAATGCGTGAAAAACTGTTTTTT. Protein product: CASSPLQSMREKLFF.

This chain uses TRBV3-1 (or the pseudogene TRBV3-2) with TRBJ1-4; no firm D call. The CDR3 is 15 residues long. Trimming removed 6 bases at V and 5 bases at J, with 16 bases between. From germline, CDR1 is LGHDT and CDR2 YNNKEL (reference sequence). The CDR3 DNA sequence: TGTGCCAGCAGTGGCAGCGGTGTGTACAATGAAAAACTGTTTTTT. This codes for CASSGSGVYNEKLFF.

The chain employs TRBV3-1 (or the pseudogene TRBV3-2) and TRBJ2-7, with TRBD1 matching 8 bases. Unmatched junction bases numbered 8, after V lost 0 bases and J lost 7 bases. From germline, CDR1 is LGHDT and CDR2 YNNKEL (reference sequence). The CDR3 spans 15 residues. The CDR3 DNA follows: TGTGCCAGCAGCCAAGACGGCAGGGGGCGGCGTGAGCAGTACTTC. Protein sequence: CASSQDGRGRREQYF.

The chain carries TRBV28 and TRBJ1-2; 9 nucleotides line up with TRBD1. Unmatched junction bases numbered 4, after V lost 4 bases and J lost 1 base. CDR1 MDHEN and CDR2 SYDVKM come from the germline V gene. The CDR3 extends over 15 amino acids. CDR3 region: CASSSSTGGNYGYTF. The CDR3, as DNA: TGTGCCAGCAGTTCATCGACAGGGGGTAACTATGGCTACACCTTC.

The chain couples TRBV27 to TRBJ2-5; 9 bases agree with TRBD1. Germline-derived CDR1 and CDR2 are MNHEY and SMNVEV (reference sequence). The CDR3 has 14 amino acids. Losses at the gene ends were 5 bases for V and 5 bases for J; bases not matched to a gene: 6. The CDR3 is CASSPGTGWETQYF. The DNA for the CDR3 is TGTGCCAGCAGTCCCGGGACAGGGTGGGAGACCCAGTACTTC.

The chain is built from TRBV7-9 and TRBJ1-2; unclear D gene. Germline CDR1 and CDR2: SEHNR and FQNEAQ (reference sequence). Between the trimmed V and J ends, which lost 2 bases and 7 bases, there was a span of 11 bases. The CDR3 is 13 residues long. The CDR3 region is CASSLLEGSGYTF. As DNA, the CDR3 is TGTGCCAGCAGCTTACTAGAGGGAAGTGGCTACACCTTC. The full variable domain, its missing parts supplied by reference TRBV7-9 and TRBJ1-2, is DTGVSQNPRHKITKRGQNVTFRCDPISEHNRLYWYRQTLGQGPEFLTYFQNEAQLEKSRLLSDRFSAERPKGSFSTLEIQRTEQGDSAMYLCASSLLEGSGYTFGSGTRLTVV.